These 18 T cell receptor beta chains share one sample of origin, sequenced in a study of Ad26.COV2.S vaccination and SARS-CoV-2 variants. Sequencing was performed with immunoSEQ multiplex PCR; in TCRdb, only in-frame clones are kept and a portion is missing. The sample has 350,000 to 500,000 clones; about 90% are singletons. As to treatment: approximately 18 received Ad26.COV2.S at low or high dose, single or two shots; five or six received placebo; per-sample allocation not given. Samples came from day 63 after the first vaccine or placebo injection. The starting material was peripheral blood, obtained in a trial of Ad26.COV2.S vaccine versus placebo. These receptors all come from a person between 18 and 65 years old who received the Ad26.COV2.S COVID-19 vaccine or a placebo.

This clone was detected ten times or more. CDR3 residues: CASSRDSGANVLTF. The CDR3 DNA reads as TGCGCCAGCAGCCGAGACTCTGGGGCCAACGTCCTGACTTTC. The chain employs TRBV4-1 and TRBJ2-6; D gene unclear. This CDR3 has 14 amino acids. Between the trimmed V and J ends, which lost 4 bases and 0 bases, there was a span of 4 bases. Germline V lookup: CDR1 MGHRA, CDR2 YSYEKL.

This clone was seen a single time. This chain links TRBV2 with TRBJ1-6; possibly TRBD1 for D (5 bases). Trimming took 7 bases from V and 7 from J, leaving 20 bases between them. This CDR3 region has 16 residues. Germline V gene data show CDR1 as SNHLY and CDR2 as FYNNEI. CDR3 sequence (DNA): TGTGCCAGCAAGGGAAAGGGGCGTGGTAGGAATTCACCCCTCCACTTT. It is translated as CASKGKGRGRNSPLHF.

The gene calls are TRBV6-5 and TRBJ1-2, with 8 bases identical to TRBD1. CDR1 is MNHEY, CDR2 SVGAGI, per germline. The V segment lost 7 bases and the J segment 7 bases; nucleotides outside the gene matches: 11. This CDR3 is 14 amino acids long. The CDR3 DNA reads TGTGCCAGCACTAGCTCGGACAGGGCGAGTGGCTACACCTTC. Encoded protein: CASTSSDRASGYTF.

This chain connects TRBV5-4 to TRBJ1-1; D remains unclear. V lost 1 base and J lost 5, with 12 bases in between. Per the germline V gene, CDR1 is SGHNT and CDR2 is YYREEE (reference sequence). The CDR3 runs 14 residues. CDR3 coding DNA: TGTGCCAGCAGCTTGATGGGTATGGTGACTGAAGCTTTCTTT. It encodes CASSLMGMVTEAFF. The whole variable domain, filled in from reference TRBV5-4 and TRBJ1-1, reads ETGVTQSPTHLIKTRGQQVTLRCSSQSGHNTVSWYQQALGQGPQFIFQYYREEENGRGNFPPRFSGLQFPNYSSELNVNALELDDSALYLCASSLMGMVTEAFFGQGTRLTVV.

V usage is TRBV9 and J usage is TRBJ2-3; D not resolved. The CDR3 is 17 amino acids. V gave up 2 bases and J gave up 2 bases, with 18 bases separating them. Germline V gene data show CDR1 as SGDLS and CDR2 as YYNGEE. DNA for the CDR3: TGTGCCAGCAGCGTTTCCGGCAACTACCTCGACACAGATACGCAGTATTTT. Its protein is CASSVSGNYLDTDTQYF.

The chain couples TRBV5-4 to TRBJ2-7, with TRBD1 matching over 11 bases. V lost 4 bases, J lost 2 bases, and 8 bases stayed unmatched. The CDR3 runs 16 residues. Germline V lookup: CDR1 SGHNT, CDR2 YYREEE (reference sequence). The CDR3 spells CASSPTPGQGAYEQYF. DNA of the CDR3: TGTGCCAGCAGCCCTACCCCGGGACAGGGGGCCTACGAGCAGTACTTC.

This chain uses TRBV5-3 with TRBJ2-7; no definite D call. TRBV5-3 is labeled an ORF, and its function is uncertain. V was pared by 4 bases and J by 3 bases, with 26 bases between. The length of the CDR3 is 18 residues. The CDR3 reads CARSPHSLSSAGDYEQYF. The CDR3 DNA reads TGTGCCAGAAGCCCTCACTCCCTCTCCAGTGCTGGCGACTACGAGCAGTACTTC.

The chain uses TRBV5-1 and TRBJ2-1, with a tentative D call TRBD2 (6 bases). CDR1 is SGHRS and CDR2 is YFSETQ in the germline V gene. V lost 3 bases and J lost 6, with 22 bases in between. CDR3 length: 17 amino acids. CDR3 loop: CASSWGAAGRFRNEQFF. CDR3 in DNA: TGCGCCAGCAGCTGGGGTGCGGCGGGAAGGTTTCGCAATGAGCAGTTCTTC.

The chain employs TRBV7-3 and TRBJ2-3; TRBD2 aligns across 10 bases. Germline trimming cut 0 bases from V and 2 bases from J; bases unmatched to any gene: 5. CDR3 length equals 17 residues. The V gene's germline CDR1 is SGHTA and CDR2 FQGTGA. The CDR3 bases are TGTGCCAGCAGCTTAACCGGACTAGCGGAGAACACAGATACGCAGTATTTT. Amino acid sequence: CASSLTGLAENTDTQYF. Complete variable domain (other parts from reference TRBV7-3 and TRBJ2-3): GAGVSQTPSNKVTEKGKYVELRCDPISGHTALYWYRQSLGQGPEFLIYFQGTGAADDSGLPNDRFFAVRPEGSVSTLKIQRTERGDSAVYLCASSLTGLAENTDTQYFGPGTRLTVL.

J is TRBJ2-3 and V is TRBV15; 13 nucleotides agree with TRBD2. Germline-derived CDR1 and CDR2 are LNHNV and YYDKDF (reference sequence). The J segment lost 4 bases and the V segment lost 4 bases, leaving 2 bases of the junction unmatched. The CDR3 has 15 residues. The DNA for the CDR3 is TGTGCCACCAGCAAAGGACTAGCGGGAGCAGATACGCAGTATTTT. Translation gives CATSKGLAGADTQYF.

The rearrangement links TRBV11-2 to TRBJ2-7; D remains ambiguous. V dropped 6 bases and J dropped 2 bases, with 14 bases sitting between them. The CDR3 sequence is 14 residues long. The germline CDR1 and CDR2 sequences are SGHAT and FQNNGV. The CDR3 DNA follows: TGTGCCAGCAGTCGCGACCTACCAACCTACGAGCAGTACTTC. Translated: CASSRDLPTYEQYF.

The chain combines TRBV2 with TRBJ1-2; maybe TRBD1 (6 bases). The germline V and J ends were trimmed by 8 bases and 6 bases, with 13 bases remaining between them. The V gene's germline CDR1 is SNHLY and CDR2 FYNNEI. The CDR3 runs 12 residues. This CDR3 reads CASFGGRDGYTF. The CDR3 region has the DNA TGTGCCAGCTTTGGGGGGCGCGATGGCTACACCTTC.

V usage is TRBV9 and J usage is TRBJ2-2; 8 positions agree with TRBD1. The V gene end was trimmed by 3 bases and the J gene end by 3 bases; junction bases not matched to a gene: 4. This CDR3 comprises 15 residues. CDR1 and CDR2 from the germline V gene are SGDLS and YYNGEE. The CDR3 nucleotides are TGTGCCAGCAGCGCCACGGGACAGGACACCGGGGAGCTGTTTTTT. Translated: CASSATGQDTGELFF.

The rearrangement joins TRBV28 to TRBJ1-2; D not resolved. Trimming left V 7 bases short and J 4 bases short, with 16 bases between. The germline V gene encodes CDR1 MDHEN and CDR2 SYDVKM. This CDR3 is 14 amino acids long. CDR3: CASTPLSPTYGYTF. The CDR3 DNA is TGTGCCAGCACCCCACTCAGTCCCACCTATGGCTACACCTTC.

The V call is TRBV30, the J call TRBJ2-1; 11 bases map to TRBD1. CDR1 GTSNPN and CDR2 SVGIG come from the germline V gene (reference sequence). The V and J ends lost 3 bases and 7 bases, in that order; junction bases with no gene match: 2. CDR3 length: 13 amino acids. Written as DNA, the CDR3 is TGTGCCTGGAGGGACAGGGGGCGGAATGAGCAGTTCTTC. Protein sequence: CAWRDRGRNEQFF.

The V and J genes are TRBV11-1 and TRBJ1-4; D remains ambiguous. Germline CDR1 reads SGHAT; CDR2 reads FQDESV (reference sequence). Trimming removed 0 bases at V and 11 bases at J, with 13 bases between. The CDR3 has 14 residues. The CDR3 sequence: CASSLARFGEKLFF. The CDR3 DNA reads as TGTGCCAGCAGCTTAGCCCGCTTCGGCGAGAAACTGTTTTTT. Drawing the rest from reference TRBV11-1 and TRBJ1-4, the complete variable domain is EAEVAQSPRYKITEKSQAVAFWCDPISGHATLYWYRQILGQGPELLVQFQDESVVDDSQLPKDRFSAERLKGVDSTLKIQPAELGDSAMYLCASSLARFGEKLFFGSGTQLSVL.

The chain employs TRBV7-9 and TRBJ2-7; 8 nucleotides match TRBD2. CDR1 and CDR2 from the germline V gene are SEHNR and FQNEAQ (reference sequence). The CDR3 loop spans 14 amino acids. The ends lost 5 bases at V and 0 bases at J; junction bases unmatched: 3. CDR3 loop: CASSAGTSSYEQYF. The CDR3 DNA is TGTGCCAGCAGCGCCGGGACTAGCTCCTACGAGCAGTACTTC.

V is TRBV29-1 and J is TRBJ1-5; D perhaps matches TRBD1 (5 bases). CDR3 length: 13 amino acids. The V end was cut by 3 bases, the J end by 7 bases, with 13 bases between. Germline values: CDR1 SQVTM, CDR2 ANQGSEA. The CDR3 here is CSVDAGGGQPQHF. The CDR3 DNA follows: TGCAGCGTTGACGCTGGGGGAGGGCAGCCCCAGCATTTT.